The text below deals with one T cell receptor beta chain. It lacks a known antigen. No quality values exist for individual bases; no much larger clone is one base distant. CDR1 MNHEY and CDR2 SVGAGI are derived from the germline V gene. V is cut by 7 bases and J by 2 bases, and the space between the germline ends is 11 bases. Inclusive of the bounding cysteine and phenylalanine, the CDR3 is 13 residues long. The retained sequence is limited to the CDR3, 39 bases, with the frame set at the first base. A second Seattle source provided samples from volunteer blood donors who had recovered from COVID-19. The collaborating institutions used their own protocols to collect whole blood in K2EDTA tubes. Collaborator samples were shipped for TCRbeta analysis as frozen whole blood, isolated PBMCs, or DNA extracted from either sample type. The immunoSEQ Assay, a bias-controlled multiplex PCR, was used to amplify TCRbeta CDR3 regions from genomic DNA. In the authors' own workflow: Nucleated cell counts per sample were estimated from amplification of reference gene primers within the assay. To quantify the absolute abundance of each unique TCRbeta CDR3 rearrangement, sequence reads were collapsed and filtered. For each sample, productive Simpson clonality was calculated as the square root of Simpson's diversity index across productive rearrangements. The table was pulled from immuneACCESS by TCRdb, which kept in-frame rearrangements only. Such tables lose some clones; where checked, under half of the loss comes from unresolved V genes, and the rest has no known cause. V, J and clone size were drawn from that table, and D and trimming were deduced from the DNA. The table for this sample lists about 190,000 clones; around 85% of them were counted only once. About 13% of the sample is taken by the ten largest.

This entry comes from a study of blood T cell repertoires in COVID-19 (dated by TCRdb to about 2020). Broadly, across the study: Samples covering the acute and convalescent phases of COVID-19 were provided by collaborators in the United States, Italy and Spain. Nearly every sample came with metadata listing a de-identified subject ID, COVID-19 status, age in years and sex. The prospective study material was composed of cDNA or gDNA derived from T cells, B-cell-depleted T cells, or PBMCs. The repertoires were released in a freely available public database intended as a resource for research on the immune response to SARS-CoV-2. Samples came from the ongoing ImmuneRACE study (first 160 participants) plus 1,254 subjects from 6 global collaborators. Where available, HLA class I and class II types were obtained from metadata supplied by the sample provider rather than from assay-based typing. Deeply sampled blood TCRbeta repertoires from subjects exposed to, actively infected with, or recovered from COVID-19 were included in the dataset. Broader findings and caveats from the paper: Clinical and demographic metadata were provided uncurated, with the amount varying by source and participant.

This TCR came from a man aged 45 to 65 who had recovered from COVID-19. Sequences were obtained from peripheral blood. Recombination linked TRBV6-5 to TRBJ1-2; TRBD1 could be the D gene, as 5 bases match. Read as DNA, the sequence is TGTGCCAGCACTCCCAGGGTGAACTATGGCTACACCTTC. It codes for CASTPRVNYGYTF.